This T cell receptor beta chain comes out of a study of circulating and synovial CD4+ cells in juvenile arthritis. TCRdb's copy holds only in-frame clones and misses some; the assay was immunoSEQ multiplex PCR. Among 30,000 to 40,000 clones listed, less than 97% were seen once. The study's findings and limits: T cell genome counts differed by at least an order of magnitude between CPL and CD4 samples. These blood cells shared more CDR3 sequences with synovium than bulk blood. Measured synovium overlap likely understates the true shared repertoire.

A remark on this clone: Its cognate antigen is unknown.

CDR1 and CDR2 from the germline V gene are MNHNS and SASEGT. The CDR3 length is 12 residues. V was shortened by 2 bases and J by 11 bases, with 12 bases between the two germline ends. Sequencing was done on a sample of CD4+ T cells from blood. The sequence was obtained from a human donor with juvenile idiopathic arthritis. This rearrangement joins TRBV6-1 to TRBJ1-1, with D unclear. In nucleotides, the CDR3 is TGTGCCAGCAGTGAATTGAGGTCCCGGGCTTTCTTT. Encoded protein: CASSELRSRAFF.